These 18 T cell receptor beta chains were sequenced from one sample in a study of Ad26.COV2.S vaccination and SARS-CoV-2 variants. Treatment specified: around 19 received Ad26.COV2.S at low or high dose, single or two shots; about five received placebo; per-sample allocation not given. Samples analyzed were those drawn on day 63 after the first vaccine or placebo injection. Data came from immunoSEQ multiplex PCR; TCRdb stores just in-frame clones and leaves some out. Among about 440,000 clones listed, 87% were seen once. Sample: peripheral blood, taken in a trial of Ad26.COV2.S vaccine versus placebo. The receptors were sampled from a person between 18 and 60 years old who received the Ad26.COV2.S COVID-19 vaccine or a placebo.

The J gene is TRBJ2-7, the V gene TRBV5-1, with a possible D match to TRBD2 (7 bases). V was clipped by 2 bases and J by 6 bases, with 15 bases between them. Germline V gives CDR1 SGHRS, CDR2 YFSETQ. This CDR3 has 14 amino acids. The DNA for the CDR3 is TGCGCCAGCAGCTTTTCGGGGGGCAGACCCGAGCAGTACTTC. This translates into CASSFSGGRPEQYF.

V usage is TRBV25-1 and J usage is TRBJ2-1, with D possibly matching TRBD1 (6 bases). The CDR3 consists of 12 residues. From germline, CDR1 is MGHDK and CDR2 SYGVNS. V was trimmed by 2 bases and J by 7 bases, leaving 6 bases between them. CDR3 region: CASSEQGNEQFF. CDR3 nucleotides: TGTGCCAGCAGTGAACAGGGGAATGAGCAGTTCTTC.

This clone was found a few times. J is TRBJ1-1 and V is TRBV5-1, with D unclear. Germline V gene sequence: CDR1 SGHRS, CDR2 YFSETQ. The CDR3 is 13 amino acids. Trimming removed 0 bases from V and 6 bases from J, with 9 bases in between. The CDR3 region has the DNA TGCGCCAGCAGCTTGGGGGGAGCAGCTGAAGCTTTCTTT. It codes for CASSLGGAAEAFF.

The CDR3 spells CASSLDPSYGYTF. The CDR3 DNA sequence: TGTGCCAGCAGTTTAGATCCAAGCTATGGCTACACCTTC. The chain couples TRBV12-3 or TRBV12-4 to TRBJ1-2, with D unclear. V gave up 1 base and J gave up 4 bases, with 7 bases separating them. The CDR3 covers 13 residues.

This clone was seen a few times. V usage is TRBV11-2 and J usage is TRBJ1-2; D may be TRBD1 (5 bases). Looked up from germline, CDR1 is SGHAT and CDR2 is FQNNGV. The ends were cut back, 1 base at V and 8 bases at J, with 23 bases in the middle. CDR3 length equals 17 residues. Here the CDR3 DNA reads TGTGCCAGCAGCTTAGGGGGAGGCGGGACGCGGGTGGAAGGCTACACCTTC. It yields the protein CASSLGGGGTRVEGYTF.

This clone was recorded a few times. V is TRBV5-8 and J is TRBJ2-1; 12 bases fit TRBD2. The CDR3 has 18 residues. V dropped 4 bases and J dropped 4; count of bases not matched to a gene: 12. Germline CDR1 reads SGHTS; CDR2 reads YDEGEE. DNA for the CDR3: TGTGCCAGCAGCCCCCTTGGGACTAGCGGGTTCCAATACAATGAGCAGTTCTTC. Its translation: CASSPLGTSGFQYNEQFF.

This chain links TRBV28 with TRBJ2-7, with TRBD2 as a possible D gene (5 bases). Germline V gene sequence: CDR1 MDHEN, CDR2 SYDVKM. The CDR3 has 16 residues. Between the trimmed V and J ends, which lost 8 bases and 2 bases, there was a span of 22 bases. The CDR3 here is CASDGASSRYPYEQYF. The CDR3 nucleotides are TGTGCCAGCGACGGTGCGTCTAGCAGGTATCCCTACGAGCAGTACTTC.

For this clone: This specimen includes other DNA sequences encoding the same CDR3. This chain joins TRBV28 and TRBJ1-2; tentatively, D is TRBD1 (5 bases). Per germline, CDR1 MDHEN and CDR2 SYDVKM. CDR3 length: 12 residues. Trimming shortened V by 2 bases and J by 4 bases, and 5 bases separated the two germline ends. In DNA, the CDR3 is TGTGCCAGCAGTTTACAGGGCTATGGCTACACCTTC. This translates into CASSLQGYGYTF.

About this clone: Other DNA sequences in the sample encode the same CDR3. The CDR3 loop is CASTRGTEAFF. The CDR3 DNA is TGTGCCAGCACTCGAGGCACTGAAGCTTTCTTT. The gene calls are TRBV28 and TRBJ1-1; no clear D. The CDR3 totals 11 residues. Germline CDR1 is MDHEN and CDR2 is SYDVKM. V lost 7 bases, J lost 4 bases, and 7 bases lay in between.

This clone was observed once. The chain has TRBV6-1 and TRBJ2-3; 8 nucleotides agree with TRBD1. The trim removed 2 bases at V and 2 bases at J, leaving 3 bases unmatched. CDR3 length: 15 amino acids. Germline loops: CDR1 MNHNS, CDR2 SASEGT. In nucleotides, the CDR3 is TGTGCCAGCAGTGAACAGGGGGCTATCACAGATACGCAGTATTTT. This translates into CASSEQGAITDTQYF.

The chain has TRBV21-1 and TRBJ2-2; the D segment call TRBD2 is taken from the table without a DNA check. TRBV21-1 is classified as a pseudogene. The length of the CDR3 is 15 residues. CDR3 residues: CASYGAGGHTGELFF. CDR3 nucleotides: TGTGCCAGCTATGGGGCCGGGGGGCACACCGGGGAGCTGTTTTTT.

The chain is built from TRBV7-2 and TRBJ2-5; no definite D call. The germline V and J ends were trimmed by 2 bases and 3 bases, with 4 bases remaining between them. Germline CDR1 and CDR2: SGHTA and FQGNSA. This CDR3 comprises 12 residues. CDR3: CASSLPKETQYF. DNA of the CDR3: TGTGCCAGCAGCTTACCTAAAGAGACCCAGTACTTC.

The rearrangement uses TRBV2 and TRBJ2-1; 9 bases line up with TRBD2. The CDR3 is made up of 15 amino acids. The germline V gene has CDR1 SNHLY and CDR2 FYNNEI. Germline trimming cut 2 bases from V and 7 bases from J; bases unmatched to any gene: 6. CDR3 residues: CASSESGLASNEQFF. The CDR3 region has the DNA TGTGCCAGCAGTGAATCGGGACTAGCTTCGAATGAGCAGTTCTTC.

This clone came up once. The CDR3 protein is CASSDVRKTYNQPQHF. The DNA of the CDR3 is TGCGCCAGCAGTGATGTTCGTAAGACGTACAATCAGCCCCAGCATTTT. The chain uses TRBV10-1 and TRBJ1-5; D remains unclear. The CDR3 loop spans 16 amino acids. Germline V CDR1 and CDR2: WNHNN, SYGVQD (reference sequence). The germline V and J ends were trimmed by 3 bases and 3 bases, with 15 bases remaining between them.

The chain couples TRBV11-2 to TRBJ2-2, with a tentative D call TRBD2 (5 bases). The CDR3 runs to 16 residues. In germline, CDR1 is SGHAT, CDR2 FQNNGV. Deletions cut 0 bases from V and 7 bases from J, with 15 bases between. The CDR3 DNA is TGTGCCAGCAGCTTAGAAGCCCTAGCTTCCGTCGGGGAGCTGTTTTTT. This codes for CASSLEALASVGELFF.

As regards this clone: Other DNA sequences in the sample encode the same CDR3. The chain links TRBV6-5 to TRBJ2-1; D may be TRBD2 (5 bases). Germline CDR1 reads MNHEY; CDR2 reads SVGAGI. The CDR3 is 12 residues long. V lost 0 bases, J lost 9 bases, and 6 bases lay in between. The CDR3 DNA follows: TGTGCCAGCAGTTACTCTCGGGGTGAGCAGTTCTTC. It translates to CASSYSRGEQFF.

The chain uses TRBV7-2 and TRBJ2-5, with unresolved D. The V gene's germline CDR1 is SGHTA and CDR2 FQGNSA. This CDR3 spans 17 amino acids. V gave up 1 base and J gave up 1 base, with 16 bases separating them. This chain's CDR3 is CASSLGSPGTPQETQYF. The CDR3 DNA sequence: TGTGCCAGCAGCTTAGGGTCCCCCGGTACGCCCCAAGAGACCCAGTACTTC.

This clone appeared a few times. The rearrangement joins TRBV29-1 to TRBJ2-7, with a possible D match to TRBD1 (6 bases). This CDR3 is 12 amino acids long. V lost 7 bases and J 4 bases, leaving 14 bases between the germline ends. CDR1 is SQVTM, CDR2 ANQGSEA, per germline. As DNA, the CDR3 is TGCAGCGGGATTGGACAGCTTTACGAGCAGTACTTC. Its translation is CSGIGQLYEQYF.